These 27 T cell receptor beta chains share one sample of origin, sequenced in a study of T cell repertoires in cytomegalovirus infection. For these receptors, no antigen is known. TCRdb itself ran the reads through MiXCR, one entry per CDR3 protein. In the table there are a few hundred thousand distinct CDR3 sequences, approximately 22% of which are singletons. The sequencing used cultured PBMCs, collected from culture after CMV antigen stimulation. The receptors originated from a human donor in good health (CMV status not recorded). Some clones in this sample may be carry-over from other donors' samples.

J is TRBJ2-7 and V is TRBV6-2 or TRBV6-3, with a tentative D call TRBD2 (5 bases). CDR3 size: 14 residues. V was pared by 6 bases and J by 5 bases, with 17 bases between. Germline V gene lookup returns CDR1 MNHEY and CDR2 SVGEGT. In DNA, the CDR3 is TGTGCCAGCAGCCAACCGGGATCCTGCAACGAGCAGTACGTC. This codes for CASSQPGSCNEQYV.

This clonotype was counted a few times. The genes are TRBV7-2 and TRBJ2-3; possibly TRBD2 for D (6 bases). Looked up from germline, CDR1 is SGHTA and CDR2 is FQGNSA. The CDR3 contains 14 residues. Trimming removed 4 bases from V and 1 base from J, with 9 bases in between. The CDR3 sequence: CASSSSGGTDTQYF. The CDR3, as DNA: TGTGCCAGCAGCTCCTCGGGGGGCACAGATACGCAGTATTTT.

The chain joins TRBV28 to TRBJ1-2; TRBD1 aligns across 9 bases. The CDR3 contains 16 residues. Losses at the gene ends were 1 base for V and 4 bases for J; bases not matched to a gene: 7. In germline, CDR1 is MDHEN, CDR2 SYDVKM. The CDR3 here is CASSLSGTGTLYGYTF. The CDR3 DNA reads TGTGCCAGCAGTTTATCGGGGACAGGGACCCTCTATGGCTACACCTTC.

This rearrangement joins TRBV6-2 or TRBV6-3 to TRBJ2-7; weak D call: TRBD2 (5 bases). This CDR3 is built from 15 residues. Germline V gene lookup returns CDR1 MNHEY and CDR2 SVGEGT. V lost 3 bases and J 2 bases, leaving 14 bases between the germline ends. CDR3 amino acids: CASSYTVGVPYEQYV. DNA for the CDR3: TGTGCCAGCAGTTATACCGTCGGGGTACCCTACGAGCAGTACGTC.

The chain links TRBV4-2 to TRBJ1-2, with a possible D match to TRBD1 (6 bases). Germline CDR1 and CDR2: LGHNA and YNFKEQ. The ends were cut back, 2 bases at V and 7 bases at J, with 11 bases in the middle. CDR3 length: 13 amino acids. In DNA form, the CDR3 reads TGTGCCAGCAGCCAATATCAGGGGTCTGGCTACACCTTC. It codes for CASSQYQGSGYTF.

The rearrangement joins TRBV10-3 to TRBJ1-4, with TRBD1 identical over 9 bases. The CDR3 runs to 16 residues. The germline CDR1 and CDR2 sequences are ENHRY and SYGVKD. J gave up 7 bases and V 1 base, and 7 bases lay outside the gene matches. DNA for the CDR3: TGTGCCATCAGTGAGTTTTTGGGACAGGGAGGTGAAAAACTGTTTTTT. Its translation: CAISEFLGQGGEKLFF.

This chain links TRBV29-1 with TRBJ2-5; the D is unclear. The CDR3 covers 14 residues. Germline V CDR1 and CDR2: SQVTM, ANQGSEA. Trimming cost V 5 bases and J 2 bases, with 15 bases left between them. CDR3 sequence: CSVLGTVTQETQYF. The CDR3 nucleotides are TGCAGCGTTCTCGGAACGGTTACACAAGAGACCCAGTACTTC.

In this sample, this clonotype turned up a few times. V gene TRBV18 combines with J gene TRBJ2-1, with TRBD2 matching 10 bases. With 3 bases clipped from V and 4 bases from J, the junction kept 3 bases outside the gene matches. CDR3 length: 15 amino acids. Germline values: CDR1 KGHSH, CDR2 LQKENI. CDR3: CASSPGTSAYNEQFF. DNA for the CDR3: TGTGCCAGCTCACCCGGGACTAGCGCATACAATGAGCAGTTCTTC.

This clonotype was seen repeatedly, ten times or more. V and J are TRBV6-5 and TRBJ1-5; 8 nucleotides agree with TRBD1. The V segment lost 5 bases and the J segment 0 bases; nucleotides outside the gene matches: 12. CDR1 and CDR2 (germline): MNHEY, SVGAGI. There are 18 residues in the CDR3. The CDR3 reads CASSRLGQGPYSNQPQHF. The CDR3 DNA is TGTGCCAGCAGTCGTCTCGGACAGGGCCCATATAGCAATCAGCCCCAGCATTTT.

This clonotype was seen repeatedly, ten times or more. This sequence joins TRBV19 and TRBJ2-3; tentative D call: TRBD2 (5 bases). Germline V gives CDR1 LNHDA, CDR2 SQIVND (reference sequence). The CDR3 has 14 residues. V lost 3 bases and J lost 2, with 9 bases in between. Here the CDR3 DNA reads TGTGCCAGTAGTATCGGCGGGCTCACAGATACGCAGTATTTT. Protein sequence: CASSIGGLTDTQYF.

The table lists this clonotype with many counts. The rearrangement links TRBV6-2 or TRBV6-3 to TRBJ2-3; 8 bases align to TRBD2. V shed 7 bases and J 4 bases; nucleotides not matched to a gene: 22. CDR1 and CDR2 from the germline V gene are MNHEY and SVGEGT. CDR3 length: 19 amino acids. CDR3 sequence (DNA): TGTGCCAGCATCCGAGAGGGAGCGGGAGTGACGGGTCGGCCAGATACGCAGTATTTT. Translating gives CASIREGAGVTGRPDTQYF.

The chain employs TRBV7-2 and TRBJ2-5, with 15 bases that match TRBD2. The CDR3 is 17 amino acids. Trimming took 7 bases from V and 4 from J; bases not matched to a gene: 10. Per germline, CDR1 SGHTA and CDR2 FQGNSA. The CDR3 region has the DNA TGTGCCAGCACACAGGGACTAGCGGGAGGAACGGGAGAGACCCAGTACTTC. Its protein is CASTQGLAGGTGETQYF.

This clonotype appeared many times. The chain joins TRBV5-4 to TRBJ2-1; 7 bases match TRBD1. Germline CDR1 and CDR2: SGHNT and YYREEE (reference sequence). This CDR3 is 14 amino acids long. V gave up 1 base and J gave up 9 bases; unmatched junction bases: 7. CDR3 DNA sequence: TGTGCCAGCAGCTTGCCGGGACAGAGGGCTGAGCAGTTCTTC. Its translation: CASSLPGQRAEQFF.

The chain combines TRBV5-1 with TRBJ2-2, with 7 positions matching TRBD1. In germline, CDR1 is SGHRS, CDR2 YFSETQ. V lost 3 bases and J lost 6; bases outside the gene matches: 11. The CDR3 is 16 amino acids. The CDR3 DNA reads TGCGCCAGCAGCTCGATAGGGACAGAACTCCCCGGGGAGCTGTTTTTT. Translation: CASSSIGTELPGELFF.

This clonotype was recorded at least ten times. V is TRBV11-2 and J is TRBJ2-1; D is unclear. Trimming shortened V by 5 bases and J by 10 bases, and 12 bases separated the two germline ends. Per the germline V gene, CDR1 is SGHAT and CDR2 is FQNNGV. The CDR3 contains 12 residues. The CDR3: CASSPVGNEQFF. The CDR3 nucleotides read TGTGCCAGCAGCCCCGTAGGTAACGAGCAGTTCTTC.

The V gene is TRBV3-1, the J gene TRBJ1-4; no clear D gene. In germline, CDR1 is LGHDT, CDR2 YNNKEL (reference sequence). Trimming shortened V by 1 base and J by 0 bases, and 9 bases separated the two germline ends. The CDR3 runs 16 residues. The CDR3 reads CASSQGVTPTNEKLFF. The DNA for the CDR3 is TGTGCCAGCAGCCAAGGAGTGACACCAACTAATGAAAAACTGTTTTTT.

V is TRBV6-5 and J is TRBJ2-7; D call uncertain. Per the germline V gene, CDR1 is MNHEY and CDR2 is SVGAGI. V dropped 6 bases and J dropped 6 bases, with 24 bases sitting between them. The CDR3 is 16 residues long. CDR3 sequence (DNA): TGTGCCAGCAGCCTTCGGGCCTCCAATTGTCGTTGCGAGCAGTACGTC. Protein sequence: CASSLRASNCRCEQYV.

The chain employs TRBV19 and TRBJ2-7; 7 positions match TRBD2. The CDR3 spans 14 residues. Looked up from germline, CDR1 is LNHDA and CDR2 is SQIVND (reference sequence). J gave up 3 bases and V 5 bases, and 7 bases lay outside the gene matches. CDR3 protein: CASSQGGSNYEQYF. CDR3 in DNA: TGTGCCAGTAGTCAGGGCGGGAGTAACTACGAGCAGTACTTC.

This clonotype was observed a few times. This sequence joins TRBV10-1 and TRBJ2-5; D possibly matches TRBD1 or TRBD2 (6 bases each). V was clipped by 3 bases and J by 4 bases, with 15 bases between them. This CDR3 is 15 amino acids long. CDR1 and CDR2 (germline): WNHNN, SYGVQD (reference sequence). The CDR3 here is CASSEGRGGRETQYF. The CDR3 DNA follows: TGCGCCAGCAGTGAAGGCAGGGGAGGTAGAGAGACCCAGTACTTC.

The chain is built from TRBV12-3 or TRBV12-4 and TRBJ2-1; D unresolved. V was pared by 7 bases and J by 8 bases, with 15 bases between. The CDR3 totals 13 residues. CDR3 residues: CASKWPSWDEQFF. The CDR3 DNA reads as TGTGCCAGCAAGTGGCCTAGTTGGGATGAGCAGTTCTTC.

Here the CDR3 DNA reads TGTGCCAGCAGCCAGACAGGTTATAACACCGGGGAGCTGTTTTTT. Translation: CASSQTGYNTGELFF. The gene calls are TRBV7-2 and TRBJ2-2; weak D call: TRBD1 (6 bases). CDR1 and CDR2 (germline): SGHTA, FQGNSA. Trimming cost V 5 bases and J 2 bases, with 12 bases left between them. CDR3 length: 15 amino acids. The full variable domain, rest sourced from reference TRBV7-2 and TRBJ2-2, is GAGVSQSPSNKVTEKGKDVELRCDPISGHTALYWYRQSLGQGLEFLIYFQGNSAPDKSGLPSDRFSAERTGGSVSTLTIQRTQQEDSAVYLCASSQTGYNTGELFFGEGSRLTVL.

This clonotype came up many times. The chain carries TRBV27 and TRBJ1-1; D not certain. The CDR3 is 13 amino acids. Trimming took off 6 bases at V and 8 bases at J, with 16 bases between the two ends. The V gene's germline CDR1 is MNHEY and CDR2 SMNVEV (reference sequence). The CDR3 coding sequence is TGTGCCAGCAGCCTAAGGCGTGGAGGGGAAGCTTTCTTT. Its protein is CASSLRRGGEAFF.

This clonotype was counted only a few times. The chain couples TRBV27 to TRBJ2-1, with 11 bases fitting TRBD2. Germline CDR1 reads MNHEY; CDR2 reads SMNVEV (reference sequence). The V gene end was trimmed by 8 bases and the J gene end by 7 bases; junction bases not matched to a gene: 16. This CDR3 region has 17 residues. The CDR3 is CASGNSGRARPGNEQFF. The DNA for the CDR3 is TGTGCCAGCGGGAATAGCGGGAGGGCCCGACCGGGAAATGAGCAGTTCTTC.

The rearrangement joins TRBV6-2 or TRBV6-3 to TRBJ2-7, with D hard to call. Germline V gene data show CDR1 as MNHEY and CDR2 as SVGEGT. Trimming left V 6 bases short and J 4 bases short, with 22 bases between. This CDR3 contains 16 residues. As DNA, the CDR3 is TGTGCCAGCAGCTACGGTGGCGTAAGCTGGGGATACGAGCAGTACTTC. It encodes CASSYGGVSWGYEQYF.

At least ten counts were recorded for this clonotype. V is TRBV7-6 and J is TRBJ2-5, with D unclear. V lost 1 base and J lost 0, with 6 bases in between. CDR3 length: 14 amino acids. Germline loops: CDR1 SGHVS, CDR2 FNYEAQ. The DNA for the CDR3 is TGTGCCAGCAGCTTAGTAATTAACCAAGAGACCCAGTACTTC. Its protein product is CASSLVINQETQYF. Full variable domain (outside the CDR3, taken from reference TRBV7-6 and TRBJ2-5): GAGVSQSPRYKVTKRGQDVALRCDPISGHVSLYWYRQALGQGPEFLTYFNYEAQQDKSGLPNDRFSAERPEGSISTLTIQRTEQRDSAMYRCASSLVINQETQYFGPGTRLLVL.

This clonotype was observed a single time. The chain employs TRBV19 and TRBJ2-1; 12 bases map to TRBD2. The CDR3 has 17 amino acids. The ends lost 0 bases at V and 7 bases at J; junction bases unmatched: 7. CDR1 is LNHDA and CDR2 is SQIVND in the germline V gene (reference sequence). Here the CDR3 DNA reads TGTGCCAGTAGTATAGAATCAGGACTAGCGGGATCTAATGAGCAGTTCTTC. Protein: CASSIESGLAGSNEQFF.

This clonotype was counted a single time. The DNA for the CDR3 is TGCAGTGCTAGTTCCAGACATAAGAGCACAGATACGCAGTATTTT. Translation: CSASSRHKSTDTQYF. The chain joins TRBV20-1 to TRBJ2-3; the D is unclear. The V gene lost 3 bases and the J gene lost 0 bases, with 13 bases spanning the gap. This CDR3 has 15 amino acids. Germline lookup yields CDR1 DFQATT and CDR2 SNEGSKA (reference sequence).